The clone carrying this TCR beta chain has just a few counts. This sample is drawn from a study of blood T cell repertoires in COVID-19. V shed 3 bases, J shed 10 bases, and the junction held 9 bases outside the gene matches. The CDR3 covers 15 residues. Germline lookup yields CDR1 MDHEN and CDR2 SYDVKM. Per the original methods: Amplifying reference gene primers gave estimates of nucleated cell counts. Clones were sequenced by immunoSEQ multiplex PCR, and TCRdb holds only the in-frame ones, with some missing. That table supplies the V and J calls and clone size; D and trimming were determined from the DNA. The top ten clones hold about 0.59% of a sample with 180,000 or so clones, 90% of them seen once.

The sequence came from a man aged 45-60 years with acute or convalescent COVID-19. Sequenced sample: peripheral blood. V usage is TRBV28 and J usage is TRBJ1-6; 7 nucleotides agree with TRBD1. CDR3 sequence: CASSLGAGGKSPLHF. CDR3 coding DNA: TGTGCCAGCAGTTTGGGTGCAGGGGGAAAATCACCCCTCCACTTT.